A single sample gave rise to the 20 T cell receptor beta chains below, sequenced in a study of cytomegalovirus exposure and HLA in healthy donors. The PCR contained 60 Vbeta and 13 Jbeta primers. Produced via immunoSEQ multiplex PCR; TCRdb's table is partial and in-frame only. The table lists hundreds of thousands of clones, roughly two thirds of them singletons. Material: PBMCs. The receptors were sampled from a female donor in good health and CMV-seronegative.

V usage is TRBV5-1 and J usage is TRBJ2-1, with TRBD1 matching over 9 bases. The CDR3 runs 13 residues. Germline CDR1 SGHRS, CDR2 YFSETQ. V dropped 6 bases and J dropped 5; count of bases not matched to a gene: 3. CDR3 coding DNA: TGCGCCAGCAAGGGGACAGGGAACAATGAGCAGTTCTTC. Its protein is CASKGTGNNEQFF. Full variable domain (outside the CDR3, taken from reference TRBV5-1 and TRBJ2-1): KAGVTQTPRYLIKTRGQQVTLSCSPISGHRSVSWYQQTPGQGLQFLFEYFSETQRNKGNFPGRFSGRQFSNSRSEMNVSTLELGDSALYLCASKGTGNNEQFFGPGTRLTVL.

This rearrangement joins TRBV7-9 to TRBJ2-7; D is possibly TRBD1 (6 bases). Germline CDR1 is SEHNR and CDR2 is FQNEAQ (reference sequence). This CDR3 comprises 14 residues. Trimming took off 0 bases at V and 7 bases at J, with 13 bases between the two ends. Here the CDR3 reads CASSLAQGLGEQYF. DNA for the CDR3: TGTGCCAGCAGCTTAGCGCAGGGGCTGGGGGAGCAGTACTTC.

This clone has more than one count but fewer than ten. This chain joins TRBV7-9 and TRBJ1-2; 8 bases map to TRBD1. V lost 2 bases, J lost 0 bases, and 2 bases stayed unmatched. Germline assignment: CDR1 SEHNR and CDR2 FQNEAQ (reference sequence). The CDR3 length is 15 residues. Here the CDR3 reads CASSLFRGPNYGYTF. For the CDR3, the DNA is TGTGCCAGCAGCTTATTCAGGGGGCCTAACTATGGCTACACCTTC.

This rearrangement joins TRBV11-2 to TRBJ2-3, with D possibly matching TRBD1 (5 bases). CDR3 length: 13 amino acids. Germline V CDR1 and CDR2: SGHAT, FQNNGV. The germline V and J ends were trimmed by 3 bases and 8 bases, with 12 bases remaining between them. Here the CDR3 DNA reads TGTGCCAGCAGCTTCGACAGCCAGAGTACGCAGTATTTT. Amino acids: CASSFDSQSTQYF.

J is TRBJ2-7 and V is TRBV6-5, with a possible D match to TRBD1 (6 bases). Germline V CDR1 and CDR2: MNHEY, SVGAGI. CDR3 length equals 12 residues. V shed 9 bases and J shed 2 bases, with 11 bases lying between them. This CDR3 reads CASWNRAYEQYF. The CDR3, as DNA: TGTGCCAGTTGGAACAGGGCCTACGAGCAGTACTTC.

The chain has TRBV11-3 and TRBJ2-7; 7 positions match TRBD2. CDR1 and CDR2 (germline): SGHNT, YENEEA. This CDR3 region has 13 residues. V gave up 6 bases and J gave up 6 bases; unmatched junction bases: 8. The CDR3 nucleotides read TGTGCCAGCAGTACCGGGACTACTGGCGAGCAGTACTTC. Protein product: CASSTGTTGEQYF.

The chain recombines TRBV5-4 with TRBJ2-7; 8 positions agree with TRBD1. V gave up 4 bases and J gave up 1 base; unmatched junction bases: 7. The CDR3 covers 15 residues. Germline V gene sequence: CDR1 SGHNT, CDR2 YYREEE (reference sequence). The chain's CDR3 is CASSVGQANSYEQYF. The CDR3 DNA reads TGTGCCAGCAGCGTGGGACAGGCGAATTCCTACGAGCAGTACTTC.

This clone has just a few counts. The J gene is TRBJ1-1, the V gene TRBV6-5; perhaps TRBD1 as D (5 bases). V lost 4 bases, J lost 4 bases, and 19 bases lay in between. The CDR3 is 16 residues long. Germline V gives CDR1 MNHEY, CDR2 SVGAGI. The CDR3 DNA reads as TGTGCCAGCAGTTTAAGGGAGGTGGGGGGAGGCACTGAAGCTTTCTTT. The encoded protein is CASSLREVGGGTEAFF.

This clone has just one count. CDR3 DNA: TGCGCCAGCAGCCAAGCGATTGGGTGGACTAGCGGGAGAGACGAGCAGTACTTC. Translation gives CASSQAIGWTSGRDEQYF. The chain links TRBV4-1 to TRBJ2-7; 13 bases agree with TRBD2. The CDR3 covers 18 residues. V lost 1 base, J lost 5 bases, and 11 bases stayed unmatched. Per germline, CDR1 MGHRA and CDR2 YSYEKL.

The chain carries TRBV10-2 and TRBJ2-1, with TRBD2 matching 9 bases. CDR1 WSHSY and CDR2 SAAADI come from the germline V gene. CDR3 length: 16 amino acids. V was clipped by 6 bases and J by 0 bases; unmatched bases: 6. CDR3 protein: CASRAAGGSSYNEQFF. Written as DNA, the CDR3 is TGCGCCAGCAGGGCGGCGGGAGGGAGCTCCTACAATGAGCAGTTCTTC.

V is TRBV6-1 and J is TRBJ2-7; tentatively, D is TRBD1 (6 bases). The CDR3 sequence is 14 residues long. Germline V lookup: CDR1 MNHNS, CDR2 SASEGT. Trimming shortened V by 6 bases and J by 6 bases, and 18 bases separated the two germline ends. In DNA, the CDR3 is TGTGCCAGCAGGCCTAACAGGGTTCAGGTCGAGCAGTACTTC. Translation gives CASRPNRVQVEQYF.

J is TRBJ2-3 and V is TRBV18; TRBD1 aligns across 7 bases. Unmatched junction bases numbered 5, after V lost 1 base and J lost 4 bases. CDR1 and CDR2 (germline): KGHSH, LQKENI. The CDR3 sequence is 15 residues long. CDR3 sequence: CASSPQGQGADTQYF. CDR3 nucleotide sequence: TGTGCCAGCTCACCACAGGGGCAGGGGGCAGATACGCAGTATTTT.

The chain recombines TRBV7-9 with TRBJ2-1; 12 bases map to TRBD2. This CDR3 is built from 15 residues. Per germline, CDR1 SEHNR and CDR2 FQNEAQ (reference sequence). Trimming took 6 bases from V and 5 from J; bases not matched to a gene: 5. The CDR3: CASSSSGRDHNEQFF. CDR3 bases: TGTGCCAGCAGTTCTAGCGGGAGGGACCACAATGAGCAGTTCTTC. Filled out from reference TRBV7-9 and TRBJ2-1, the complete variable domain reads DTGVSQNPRHKITKRGQNVTFRCDPISEHNRLYWYRQTLGQGPEFLTYFQNEAQLEKSRLLSDRFSAERPKGSFSTLEIQRTEQGDSAMYLCASSSSGRDHNEQFFGPGTRLTVL.

This chain connects TRBV7-9 to TRBJ2-7; D is undetermined. This CDR3 contains 11 residues. Trimming left V 5 bases short and J 5 bases short, with 7 bases between. CDR1 SEHNR and CDR2 FQNEAQ come from the germline V gene (reference sequence). This CDR3 reads CASSPLDEQYF. CDR3 sequence (DNA): TGTGCCAGCAGCCCCCTTGACGAGCAGTACTTC. Using reference TRBV7-9 and TRBJ2-7 for the parts outside the CDR3, the full variable domain is DTGVSQNPRHKITKRGQNVTFRCDPISEHNRLYWYRQTLGQGPEFLTYFQNEAQLEKSRLLSDRFSAERPKGSFSTLEIQRTEQGDSAMYLCASSPLDEQYFGPGTRLTVT.

The V and J genes are TRBV25-1 and TRBJ2-7, with 10 bases fitting TRBD1. Looked up from germline, CDR1 is MGHDK and CDR2 is SYGVNS. There are 15 residues in the CDR3. Unmatched junction bases numbered 4, after V lost 3 bases and J lost 2 bases. DNA for the CDR3: TGTGCCAGCAGTGAGTTGGGACAGGGGCCCTACGAGCAGTACTTC. Encoded protein: CASSELGQGPYEQYF.

This chain links TRBV6-1 with TRBJ2-5; D is possibly TRBD2 (6 bases). V dropped 1 base and J dropped 9 bases, with 15 bases sitting between them. Per germline, CDR1 MNHNS and CDR2 SASEGT. The CDR3 has 14 amino acids. CDR3: CASSEELAVGAQYF. The CDR3 coding sequence is TGTGCCAGCAGTGAAGAGTTAGCGGTGGGGGCCCAGTACTTC.

This clone was observed a single time. V and J are TRBV2 and TRBJ2-3; TRBD2 agrees at 8 bases. CDR3 length equals 16 residues. Germline V gene data show CDR1 as SNHLY and CDR2 as FYNNEI. Trimming took 3 bases from V and 1 from J; bases not matched to a gene: 6. Here the CDR3 reads CASSESAGGGTDTQYF. The CDR3, as DNA: TGTGCCAGCAGTGAGTCGGCGGGAGGTGGCACAGATACGCAGTATTTT.

There are a few counts of this clone. Mismatch with germline at one junction end may stem from a read error. The J gene is TRBJ2-1, the V gene TRBV5-6; the D is unclear. From germline, CDR1 is SGHDT and CDR2 YYEEEE. The CDR3 has 11 residues. The CDR3 spells CASSTIDTSVF. Here the CDR3 DNA reads TGTGCCAGCAGCACCATCGACACTTCGGTCTTC.

The V call is TRBV5-1, the J call TRBJ2-7; 9 positions match TRBD2. Germline loops: CDR1 SGHRS, CDR2 YFSETQ. This CDR3 is 16 amino acids long. Trimming at V came to 4 bases and at J to 4 bases, leaving 12 bases not matched to a gene. Here the CDR3 DNA reads TGCGCCAGCAGCACTTACACGACTAGCGGACTATACGAGCAGTACTTC. It codes for CASSTYTTSGLYEQYF.

V usage is TRBV18 and J usage is TRBJ1-1; D gene unclear. The ends were cut back, 5 bases at V and 1 base at J, with 11 bases in the middle. The germline V gene encodes CDR1 KGHSH and CDR2 LQKENI. This CDR3 region has 14 residues. CDR3 coding DNA: TGTGCCAGCTCAATGGCAAAACCGAACACTGAAGCTTTCTTT. Translated, it gives CASSMAKPNTEAFF.